The clone carrying this TCR beta chain has just one count. Antigen: not known. The source of the sample is a study of shared clonotypes between healthy human individuals. Study details: Researchers assigned three CD4 naive, three CD4 memory, two CD8 naive and one CD8 memory plate to each donor. General observations from the study: What limited the represented genetic and exposure-history diversity was the small number of donors. Rarefaction curves obtained for sorted subsets showed sequencing incomplete despite large depth. Some naive CD4 clonotypes, roughly 4.7%, turned up in common across a handful of donors.

CDR1 and CDR2 from the germline V gene are LGHNA and YSLEER. Trimming at V came to 3 bases and at J to 1 base, leaving 8 bases not matched to a gene. This CDR3 spans 17 amino acids. Clones were sequenced by immunoSEQ multiplex PCR, and TCRdb holds only the in-frame ones, with some missing. The table lists around 330,000 clones, 74% of them singletons, with under 13% in the top ten. This clonotype was obtained from a man aged 30-40 years in good health. The material sequenced was memory CD4+ T cells sorted from blood. Indicated subset: CD45RA-negative fraction. V usage is TRBV4-3 and J usage is TRBJ2-2, with 7 nucleotides matching TRBD1. The CDR3 sequence: CASSQVVWTGNTGELFF. CDR3 bases: TGCGCCAGCAGCCAGGTTGTATGGACAGGGAACACCGGGGAGCTGTTTTTT.